Listed here is a single TCR beta chain. Its specificity is unknown. The data were taken from a study of cytomegalovirus exposure and HLA in healthy donors. Study results and limitations: Differences between HLA loci emerged in a later analysis of TCR association rates, with DRB1 most and HLA-C fewest. Reports described diagnosis of cytomegalovirus status by the classifier as highly specific and sensitive. Most likely, a cluster of highly shared sequence variants arose as a sequencing artifact.

Trimming stripped 4 bases from V and 6 bases from J, with 9 bases between. CDR1 is MNHEY, CDR2 SMNVEV, per germline (reference sequence). CDR3 length: 13 residues. Primers: 60 Vbeta forward and 13 Jbeta reverse. Method: immunoSEQ multiplex PCR; TCRdb's copy keeps in-frame clones and lacks some. The sample holds 80,000 to 100,000 clones, roughly 86% seen once. The specimen was PBMCs. The TCR comes from a human donor in good health. The V gene is TRBV27, the J gene TRBJ2-2; possible D gene TRBD1, 6 bases. The CDR3 loop reads CASSSRGSGELFF. The CDR3 region has the DNA TGTGCCAGCAGTTCAAGGGGGTCCGGGGAGCTGTTTTTT.